What follows are 3 T cell receptor beta chains derived from one specimen sequenced in a study of T cells after yellow fever vaccination. TCRdb re-analysed the 5' RACE reads in MiXCR, keeping a single row per CDR3 protein. The sample includes hundreds of thousands of distinct CDR3 sequences, less than 20% of them seen just once. This specimen consisted of PBMCs, obtained 15 days after the yellow fever booster vaccination. All receptors derive from a young man who received the YFV17D yellow fever vaccine.

This clonotype has more than one count but fewer than ten. This chain joins TRBV28 and TRBJ2-7, with a tentative D call TRBD1 (6 bases). The germline V gene encodes CDR1 MDHEN and CDR2 SYDVKM. This CDR3 has 14 residues. The V end was cut by 6 bases, the J end by 2 bases, with 14 bases between. CDR3 nucleotides: TGTGCCAGCAGGATTATCGGACAGACCTACGAGCAGTACTTC. Translation: CASRIIGQTYEQYF.

The chain links TRBV29-1 to TRBJ2-3; TRBD2 matches 9 bases. CDR1 and CDR2 from the germline V gene are SQVTM and ANQGSEA. With V trimmed by 8 bases and J by 7 bases, 10 bases remained unmatched. The CDR3 consists of 13 residues. CDR3 region: CSFSAGGGYTQYF. DNA of the CDR3: TGCAGCTTCTCAGCGGGAGGAGGTTATACGCAGTATTTT.

This clonotype was detected ten times or more. This chain connects TRBV5-1 to TRBJ2-1, with TRBD1 as a possible D gene (6 bases). Germline V gene data show CDR1 as SGHRS and CDR2 as YFSETQ. This CDR3 contains 15 residues. Trimming took off 0 bases at V and 4 bases at J, with 11 bases between the two ends. The CDR3 region is CASSLAGQPYNEQFF. As DNA, the CDR3 is TGCGCCAGCAGCTTGGCTGGACAGCCTTACAATGAGCAGTTCTTC.